The table lists the clone carrying this T cell receptor (beta chain) with a few counts. The target antigen is unknown. Measured with immunoSEQ multiplex PCR; TCRdb has only the in-frame clones, and not every one. There are roughly 95,000 clones in the sample; 80% to 95% occur only once, and roughly 3% lies in the top ten. This record comes from a study of T cell responses to AZD1222 COVID-19 vaccine. CDR1 and CDR2 (germline): SGHDN, FVKESK. Losses at the gene ends were 3 bases for V and 1 base for J; bases not matched to a gene: 13. This CDR3 spans 18 amino acids. Study-level results: Nearly half of spike-specific TCRs reportedly go after variant regions that carry no mutations.

The source of this sequence is an adult who received the AZD1222 COVID-19 vaccine. The material sequenced was peripheral blood, taken 28 days after the second AZD1222 dose. V is TRBV14 and J is TRBJ1-1; 8 nucleotides line up with TRBD1. The CDR3 coding sequence is TGTGCCAGCAGCCAGCGGCAGGGGGCAAGAAGGAGGAACACTGAAGCTTTCTTT. The encoded protein is CASSQRQGARRRNTEAFF.